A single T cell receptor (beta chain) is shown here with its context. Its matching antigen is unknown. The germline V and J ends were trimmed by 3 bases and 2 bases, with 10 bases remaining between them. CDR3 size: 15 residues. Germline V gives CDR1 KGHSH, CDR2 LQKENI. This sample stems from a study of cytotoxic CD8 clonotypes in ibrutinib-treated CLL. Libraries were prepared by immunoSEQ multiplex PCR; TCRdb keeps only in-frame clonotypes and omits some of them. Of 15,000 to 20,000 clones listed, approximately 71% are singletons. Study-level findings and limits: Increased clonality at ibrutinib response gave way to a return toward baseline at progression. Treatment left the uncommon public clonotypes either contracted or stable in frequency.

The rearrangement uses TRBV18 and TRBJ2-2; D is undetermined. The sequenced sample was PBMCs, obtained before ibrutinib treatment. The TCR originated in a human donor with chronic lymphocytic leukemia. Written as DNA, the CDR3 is TGTGCCAGCTCACCCGAGGACCGAAACACCGGGGAGCTGTTTTTT. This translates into CASSPEDRNTGELFF.